What follows is one TCR beta chain and its context. Antigen unknown. This sample stems from a study of T cell responses to AZD1222 COVID-19 vaccine. After removal of 8 bases from V and 1 base from J, the junction contained 7 bases not matched to a gene. Germline V CDR1 and CDR2: ENHRY, SYGVKD. The CDR3 consists of 14 residues. Some clones are missing from TCRdb's copy, which holds only in-frame ones; the method was immunoSEQ multiplex PCR. The sample shows 65,000 to 75,000 clones, around 80% of them seen only once. Study-level points and caveats: Baseline seropositivity occurred in only a handful of AZD1222 recipients.

This chain connects TRBV10-3 to TRBJ1-1; 7 nucleotides match TRBD1. This sequence originates from an adult who received the AZD1222 COVID-19 vaccine. The sequenced sample was peripheral blood, obtained 28 days after the second AZD1222 dose. This chain's CDR3 is CAIARDSGNTEAFF. CDR3 DNA sequence: TGTGCCATCGCCCGGGACAGTGGGAACACTGAAGCTTTCTTT.